The following is a T cell receptor (beta chain) sequence with its context. Its antigen is as yet unknown. There are 16 residues in the CDR3. The V gene end was trimmed by 0 bases and the J gene end by 6 bases; junction bases not matched to a gene: 7. In germline, CDR1 is LNHNV, CDR2 YYDKDF (reference sequence). These data originate in a study of T-cell memory formation after mild COVID-19. Amplification by 5'RACE using constant-segment primers produced TCR alpha and TCR beta cDNA libraries that carried sample barcodes and UMIs. MiXCR was run by TCRdb on the 5' RACE reads, yielding one entry per CDR3 protein. Of some 340,000 distinct CDR3 sequences listed, roughly 13% are singletons. Findings and caveats of the study: A balance of CD4 and CD8 characterized clones contracting day 15 to 85, whereas later expanders leaned CD4+. Some clones that responded were present in memory (sampled pre-infection), which suggests cross-reactive memory joined.

V is TRBV15 and J is TRBJ1-1; 10 bases align to TRBD1. This TCR was recovered from a man younger than 35 who had mild COVID-19 (a few samples of this study predate the infection). Cell type and time point are not known. Specimen: PBMCs or a T cell subset sorted from them (not recorded which). CDR3 sequence: CATSRDRDRGLAEAFF. Here the CDR3 DNA reads TGTGCCACCAGCAGAGATCGAGACAGGGGGCTGGCTGAAGCTTTCTTT.